This T cell receptor beta chain came from a study of cytomegalovirus exposure and HLA in healthy donors. Study outcomes and limitations: Sequences of the TCR beta chain were said to predict the HLA-A and HLA-B alleles of most subjects accurately. For cytomegalovirus status, the classifier reportedly gave diagnoses with high specificity and sensitivity. Some highly shared sequence variants likely arose as a pipeline artifact.

PCR was performed using 60 Vbeta and 13 Jbeta primers. Clones were read by immunoSEQ multiplex PCR, and TCRdb kept only the in-frame ones, dropping some. The sample lists under 200,000 clones, 76% occurring once. With respect to this clone: No antigen is known for it. Other DNA variants within this sample encode the same CDR3.

V was clipped by 0 bases and J by 4 bases, with 7 bases between them. CDR1 and CDR2 from the germline V gene are MNHNY and SVGAGI (reference sequence). CDR3 length: 13 amino acids. This TCR derives from a female donor in good health and CMV-seronegative. Sequencing input: PBMCs. The chain links TRBV6-6 to TRBJ2-7; tentative D call: TRBD2 (5 bases). The CDR3 nucleotides read TGTGCCAGCAGTTACTCCCGGGAATACGAGCAGTACTTC. Its protein is CASSYSREYEQYF.